This entry lists 28 T cell receptor beta chains sequenced from one sample in a study of radiation and T cells in renal cell carcinoma. Produced via immunoSEQ multiplex PCR; TCRdb's table is partial and in-frame only. The sample includes approximately 150,000 clones, less than 90% of them seen just once. The time point is: baseline pretreatment blood. Regarding treatment: 15 Gy SBRT to primary tumor, nephrectomy 4 weeks later. Sequenced here: blood, sampled from a patient whose treatment included radiotherapy and nephrectomy. The receptors derive from a woman in her seventies with renal cell carcinoma.

The chain joins TRBV7-2 to TRBJ2-4, with D perhaps matching TRBD1 (6 bases). The V end was cut by 3 bases, the J end by 0 bases, with 12 bases between. The CDR3 has 16 amino acids. Germline V gene lookup returns CDR1 SGHTA and CDR2 FQGNSA. CDR3 sequence: CASSFPDRLAKNIQYF. The CDR3 DNA follows: TGTGCCAGCAGCTTCCCCGACAGGTTAGCCAAAAACATTCAGTACTTC. Full variable domain (rest looked up from reference TRBV7-2 and TRBJ2-4): GAGVSQSPSNKVTEKGKDVELRCDPISGHTALYWYRQSLGQGLEFLIYFQGNSAPDKSGLPSDRFSAERTGGSVSTLTIQRTQQEDSAVYLCASSFPDRLAKNIQYFGAGTRLSVL.

The sample holds a few counts of this clone. This rearrangement joins TRBV5-4 to TRBJ1-5; no firm D call. Germline V CDR1 and CDR2: SGHNT, YYREEE (reference sequence). V was clipped by 3 bases and J by 0 bases, with 7 bases between them. The CDR3 covers 14 residues. CDR3 region: CASSSGPSNQPQHF. CDR3 in DNA: TGTGCCAGCAGCTCAGGACCTAGCAATCAGCCCCAGCATTTT.

V and J are TRBV19 and TRBJ2-7, with 14 bases lining up with TRBD2. Trimming removed 4 bases from V and 5 bases from J; junction bases left unmatched: 16. The germline V gene has CDR1 LNHDA and CDR2 SQIVND (reference sequence). The CDR3 totals 19 residues. Written as DNA, the CDR3 is TGTGCCAGTAGTACGAGGGGACTAGCGGGGGCCCGCGCGAGAAACGAGCAGTACTTC. Translating gives CASSTRGLAGARARNEQYF.

This clone was recorded only once. J is TRBJ1-1 and V is TRBV5-4; no firm D call. With 7 bases removed from V and 1 base from J, the gap between germline ends came to 14 bases. Germline-derived CDR1 and CDR2 are SGHNT and YYREEE (reference sequence). This CDR3 comprises 14 residues. Written as DNA, the CDR3 is TGTGCCAGCTTTGGTGGCCTGAGGAACACTGAAGCTTTCTTT. It is translated as CASFGGLRNTEAFF.

This clone appeared once. This chain joins TRBV7-2 and TRBJ2-1; D is perhaps TRBD1 or TRBD2 (5 bases each). The CDR3 covers 15 residues. The germline V gene has CDR1 SGHTA and CDR2 FQGNSA. V shed 4 bases and J shed 3 bases, with 13 bases lying between them. CDR3 sequence reads: CASSSGALLYNEQFF. For the CDR3, the DNA is TGTGCCAGCAGCTCCGGGGCTCTCCTCTACAATGAGCAGTTCTTC. Full variable domain (remainder filled in from reference TRBV7-2 and TRBJ2-1): GAGVSQSPSNKVTEKGKDVELRCDPISGHTALYWYRQSLGQGLEFLIYFQGNSAPDKSGLPSDRFSAERTGGSVSTLTIQRTQQEDSAVYLCASSSGALLYNEQFFGPGTRLTVL.

The rearrangement joins TRBV5-1 to TRBJ1-1, with 9 bases identical to TRBD1. Germline CDR1 SGHRS, CDR2 YFSETQ. The CDR3 runs to 18 residues. The V and J ends lost 1 base and 0 bases, in that order; junction bases with no gene match: 10. The CDR3 DNA follows: TGCGCCAGCAGCTTGAATCCGGGACAGGGAGGAATGAACACTGAAGCTTTCTTT. Its translation: CASSLNPGQGGMNTEAFF.

The chain couples TRBV5-1 to TRBJ2-3; either TRBD1 or TRBD2 may fit D (6 bases each). The CDR3 runs to 16 residues. V was clipped by 2 bases and J by 6 bases, with 19 bases between them. Germline V lookup: CDR1 SGHRS, CDR2 YFSETQ. The CDR3: CASSFGHGGGMDTQYF. As DNA, the CDR3 is TGCGCCAGCAGCTTCGGCCACGGAGGGGGTATGGATACGCAGTATTTT.

This chain joins TRBV29-1 and TRBJ2-3, with a tentative D call TRBD2 (5 bases). The CDR3 has 13 residues. Looked up from germline, CDR1 is SQVTM and CDR2 is ANQGSEA. V shed 5 bases and J shed 2 bases, with 11 bases lying between them. The CDR3 reads CSVCTGFTDTQYF. CDR3 nucleotide sequence: TGCAGCGTTTGTACGGGGTTCACAGATACGCAGTATTTT.

The chain carries TRBV28 and TRBJ2-3, with D possibly TRBD2 on 5 matching bases. The CDR3 length is 13 residues. Trimming removed 4 bases at V and 3 bases at J, with 8 bases between. Germline values: CDR1 MDHEN, CDR2 SYDVKM. CDR3 coding DNA: TGTGCCAGCAGTTCCGGGGAAACAGATACGCAGTATTTT. This encodes CASSSGETDTQYF.

The chain uses TRBV30 and TRBJ2-5, with D perhaps matching TRBD1 (6 bases). Near its end, the DNA agrees better with TRBJ2-7, so the J call may be wrong. CDR3 length equals 12 residues. Germline V gene lookup returns CDR1 GTSNPN and CDR2 SVGIG (reference sequence). The CDR3 DNA follows: TGTGCCTCGACAGGCTTCTCCTACGAGCAGTACTTC. Amino acids: CASTGFSYEQYF.

This chain links TRBV5-1 with TRBJ2-5; no definite D call. Germline CDR1 SGHRS, CDR2 YFSETQ. Trimming took 0 bases from V and 5 from J, leaving 11 bases between them. The CDR3 has 14 residues. CDR3 residues: CASSLGGNGETQYF. Here the CDR3 DNA reads TGCGCCAGCAGCTTGGGAGGAAATGGCGAGACCCAGTACTTC. Variable domain in full (rest from reference TRBV5-1 and TRBJ2-5): KAGVTQTPRYLIKTRGQQVTLSCSPISGHRSVSWYQQTPGQGLQFLFEYFSETQRNKGNFPGRFSGRQFSNSRSEMNVSTLELGDSALYLCASSLGGNGETQYFGPGTRLLVL.

The rearrangement links TRBV5-4 to TRBJ2-5; D remains ambiguous. This CDR3 is built from 13 residues. Trimming cost V 0 bases and J 4 bases, with 7 bases left between them. Germline-derived CDR1 and CDR2 are SGHNT and YYREEE (reference sequence). The CDR3 DNA reads TGTGCCAGCAGCTTGGCTCTAGGAGAGACCCAGTACTTC. Translating gives CASSLALGETQYF.

J is TRBJ1-1 and V is TRBV19; no clear D. Germline loops: CDR1 LNHDA, CDR2 SQIVND (reference sequence). Trimming stripped 0 bases from V and 1 base from J, with 9 bases between. This CDR3 has 15 amino acids. CDR3 bases: TGTGCCAGTAGTATAGACGGTCTGCGGAACACTGAAGCTTTCTTT. Encoded protein: CASSIDGLRNTEAFF.

V is TRBV30 and J is TRBJ1-6, with TRBD1 matching over 8 bases. CDR1 is GTSNPN, CDR2 SVGIG, per germline (reference sequence). This CDR3 region has 21 residues. Germline trimming cut 0 bases from V and 0 bases from J; bases unmatched to any gene: 16. In DNA form, the CDR3 reads TGTGCCTGGAGTGTTGCGCGACAGGGGTTGCACGAAAGCTCCTATAATTCACCCCTCCACTTT. It translates to CAWSVARQGLHESSYNSPLHF. The full variable domain, with the rest looked up from reference TRBV30 and TRBJ1-6, is SQTIHQWPATLVQPVGSPLSLECTVEGTSNPNLYWYRQAAGRGLQLLFYSVGIGQISSEVPQNLSASRPQDRQFILSSKKLLLSDSGFYLCAWSVARQGLHESSYNSPLHFGNGTRLTVT.

The V and J genes are TRBV7-9 and TRBJ2-2, with D perhaps matching TRBD1 or TRBD2 (5 bases each). This CDR3 comprises 17 residues. With 10 bases removed from V and 4 bases from J, the gap between germline ends came to 25 bases. Germline assignment: CDR1 SEHNR and CDR2 FQNEAQ (reference sequence). CDR3 sequence (DNA): TGTGCCACACGCCTTGACGGGGCTAAGTCGGTCACCGGGGAGCTGTTTTTT. This sequence encodes CATRLDGAKSVTGELFF. Looking up the rest from reference TRBV7-9 and TRBJ2-2 gives the full variable domain: DTGVSQNPRHKITKRGQNVTFRCDPISEHNRLYWYRQTLGQGPEFLTYFQNEAQLEKSRLLSDRFSAERPKGSFSTLEIQRTEQGDSAMYLCATRLDGAKSVTGELFFGEGSRLTVL.

The CDR3 DNA follows: TGCAGCGTAAGGTTGAGCTCCTATAATTCACCCCTCCACTTT. Amino acid sequence: CSVRLSSYNSPLHF. The chain carries TRBV29-1 and TRBJ1-6; D gene unclear. This CDR3 region has 14 residues. Deletions cut 6 bases from V and 0 bases from J, with 9 bases between. CDR1 and CDR2 from the germline V gene are SQVTM and ANQGSEA.

This chain uses TRBV4-3 with TRBJ1-6, with 7 bases lining up with TRBD1. The J segment lost 7 bases and the V segment lost 3 bases, leaving 12 bases of the junction unmatched. Germline CDR1 LGHNA, CDR2 YSLEER. The CDR3 loop spans 17 amino acids. CDR3 coding DNA: TGCGCCAGCAGCCACCACCAGGGGGAATGGTGGAATTCACCCCTCCACTTT. Protein product: CASSHHQGEWWNSPLHF.

The V and J genes are TRBV19 and TRBJ2-2, with 8 bases identical to TRBD1. This CDR3 region has 16 residues. CDR1 and CDR2 from the germline V gene are LNHDA and SQIVND (reference sequence). The V and J ends lost 5 bases and 2 bases, in that order; junction bases with no gene match: 7. CDR3: CASSLGQGQNTGELFF. CDR3 nucleotide sequence: TGTGCCAGTAGTTTAGGACAGGGCCAAAACACCGGGGAGCTGTTTTTT.

This chain uses TRBV5-4 with TRBJ2-7; 8 bases map to TRBD1. V shed 1 base and J 2 bases; nucleotides not matched to a gene: 5. Germline V gene lookup returns CDR1 SGHNT and CDR2 YYREEE (reference sequence). The CDR3 sequence is 15 residues long. The CDR3 DNA sequence: TGTGCCAGCAGCTTGCCGACAGGGGCCACCTACGAGCAGTACTTC. It specifies CASSLPTGATYEQYF.

This clone was found a few times. The chain couples TRBV6-1 to TRBJ1-6; 8 bases line up with TRBD1. V shed 6 bases and J 7 bases; nucleotides not matched to a gene: 5. The CDR3 loop spans 14 amino acids. Germline CDR1 reads MNHNS; CDR2 reads SASEGT. The CDR3: CASSRGPGNSPLHF. The CDR3, as DNA: TGTGCCAGCAGCAGGGGGCCTGGAAATTCACCCCTCCACTTT.

V is TRBV4-3 and J is TRBJ2-7; no clear D gene. Germline CDR1 is LGHNA and CDR2 is YSLEER. The CDR3 totals 15 residues. V was trimmed by 1 base and J by 4 bases, leaving 14 bases between them. In DNA, the CDR3 is TGCGCCAGCAGCCAAGTAGACCGTCCCCTTTACGAGCAGTACTTC. Residues: CASSQVDRPLYEQYF.

The rearrangement links TRBV19 to TRBJ2-1; D not certain. The CDR3 runs 14 residues. Germline V gene lookup returns CDR1 LNHDA and CDR2 SQIVND (reference sequence). The V gene lost 7 bases and the J gene lost 0 bases, with 10 bases spanning the gap. Here the CDR3 DNA reads TGTGCCAGTATGGACCAAAGCTCCTACAATGAGCAGTTCTTC. This sequence encodes CASMDQSSYNEQFF.

The J gene is TRBJ2-5, the V gene TRBV6-1; a weak D match, TRBD2 (5 bases). Trimming shortened V by 3 bases and J by 5 bases, and 19 bases separated the two germline ends. The CDR3 contains 16 residues. Looked up from germline, CDR1 is MNHNS and CDR2 is SASEGT. CDR3 residues: CASSDRARTLRETQYF. The CDR3, as DNA: TGTGCCAGCAGTGATCGAGCCCGGACTCTTAGGGAGACCCAGTACTTC.

This clone came up a few times. This chain connects TRBV30 to TRBJ1-1; D gene uncertain. CDR3 length: 10 amino acids. Germline CDR1 reads GTSNPN; CDR2 reads SVGIG (reference sequence). V shed 5 bases and J shed 2 bases, with 3 bases lying between them. CDR3 bases: TGTGCCTGGGGCAACACTGAAGCTTTCTTT. Its translation is CAWGNTEAFF.

The V call is TRBV10-3, the J call TRBJ1-5; possibly TRBD1 for D (6 bases). The CDR3 runs 14 residues. Germline V gene data show CDR1 as ENHRY and CDR2 as SYGVKD. The V end was cut by 5 bases, the J end by 6 bases, with 14 bases between. The CDR3 bases are TGTGCCATCAGTAAAGACAGGTTCTCTCAGCCCCAGCATTTT. Amino acid sequence: CAISKDRFSQPQHF.

The rearrangement joins TRBV7-3 to TRBJ1-1, with D perhaps matching TRBD1 (5 bases). The CDR3 is 14 amino acids. The germline V and J ends were trimmed by 5 bases and 4 bases, with 14 bases remaining between them. Germline CDR1 is SGHTA and CDR2 is FQGTGA. In DNA, the CDR3 is TGTGCCAGCAGCCCTGTCTCGGGGGGCACTGAAGCTTTCTTT. It is translated as CASSPVSGGTEAFF.

The chain carries TRBV19 and TRBJ1-2; unclear D gene. Germline CDR1 reads LNHDA; CDR2 reads SQIVND (reference sequence). Deletions cut 6 bases from V and 0 bases from J, with 17 bases between. The CDR3 spans 16 residues. The CDR3 region has the DNA TGTGCCAGTAGCCTTCGGACGGCTCCACCTAACTATGGCTACACCTTC. Translated: CASSLRTAPPNYGYTF.

This chain connects TRBV29-1 to TRBJ2-5; the match to TRBD1 covers 9 bases. J was trimmed by 5 bases and V by 7 bases; bases with no gene match: 8. Germline V gene lookup returns CDR1 SQVTM and CDR2 ANQGSEA. The length of the CDR3 is 13 residues. As DNA, the CDR3 is TGCAGCGCAAGGACAGGGGAGGGTGAGACCCAGTACTTC. This encodes CSARTGEGETQYF.